The 23 T cell receptor beta chains given below trace back to one sample, sequenced in a study of cytomegalovirus exposure and HLA in healthy donors. 60 Vbeta and 13 Jbeta primers were used in PCR. Profiled with immunoSEQ multiplex PCR; TCRdb holds only in-frame clones, not every one. The sample is made up of approximately 120,000 clones, and the top ten hold about 2.2% of it. The sequenced sample was PBMCs. The receptors derive from a man in his forties or fifties in good health and CMV-seronegative.

The chain links TRBV19 to TRBJ2-2, with 7 bases identical to TRBD2. The CDR3 spans 16 residues. Trimming at V came to 4 bases and at J to 5 bases, leaving 10 bases not matched to a gene. The germline gives CDR1 LNHDA, CDR2 SQIVND (reference sequence). DNA for the CDR3: TGTGCCAGTAGTACCCTAGGTGGGAGGGATACCGGGGAGCTGTTTTTT. It is translated as CASSTLGGRDTGELFF. Filled out from reference TRBV19 and TRBJ2-2, the complete variable domain reads DGGITQSPKYLFRKEGQNVTLSCEQNLNHDAMYWYRQDPGQGLRLIYYSQIVNDFQKGDIAEGYSVSREKKESFPLTVTSAQKNPTAFYLCASSTLGGRDTGELFFGEGSRLTVL.

In nucleotides, the CDR3 is TGCAGCGTAGCCCGCCCGTTGACAGGGGGAACAACCGGGGAGCTGTTTTTT. Translating gives CSVARPLTGGTTGELFF. V and J are TRBV29-1 and TRBJ2-2, with TRBD1 matching 9 bases. The germline V gene encodes CDR1 SQVTM and CDR2 ANQGSEA. V lost 6 bases, J lost 5 bases, and 16 bases stayed unmatched. The CDR3 contains 17 residues.

The V and J genes are TRBV5-4 and TRBJ2-7, with 11 bases matching TRBD2. Trimming cost V 4 bases and J 2 bases; bases outside gene matches: 8. The CDR3 contains 16 residues. Germline V gene sequence: CDR1 SGHNT, CDR2 YYREEE (reference sequence). CDR3 residues: CASSELAGGRTYEQYF. CDR3 nucleotide sequence: TGTGCCAGCAGCGAGCTAGCGGGAGGTCGGACCTACGAGCAGTACTTC.

V gene TRBV20-1 combines with J gene TRBJ2-1; no definite D call. This CDR3 comprises 10 residues. The V end was cut by 5 bases, the J end by 5 bases, with 4 bases between. The germline CDR1 and CDR2 sequences are DFQATT and SNEGSKA (reference sequence). The DNA for the CDR3 is TGCAGTGCTTTAGACAATGAGCAGTTCTTC. Its translation: CSALDNEQFF.

J is TRBJ2-7 and V is TRBV5-4; TRBD2 matches at 7 bases. The CDR3 covers 14 residues. Trimming at V came to 0 bases and at J to 3 bases, leaving 3 bases not matched to a gene. The germline V gene encodes CDR1 SGHNT and CDR2 YYREEE (reference sequence). CDR3 residues: CASSLVGGSYEQYF. CDR3 DNA sequence: TGTGCCAGCAGCTTGGTCGGCGGGAGCTACGAGCAGTACTTC.

This chain links TRBV6-1 with TRBJ1-4; D gene ambiguous. V was pared by 2 bases and J by 6 bases, with 10 bases between. Per germline, CDR1 MNHNS and CDR2 SASEGT. CDR3 length equals 14 residues. The CDR3 bases are TGTGCCAGCAGTGAACCCTCGAGCCATGAAAAACTGTTTTTT. Translation gives CASSEPSSHEKLFF.

The CDR3 is CASTRGPESYGYTF. Written as DNA, the CDR3 is TGTGCCAGCACCCGCGGGCCGGAGAGCTATGGCTACACCTTC. The V and J genes are TRBV5-5 and TRBJ1-2, with D hard to call. V was pared by 6 bases and J by 4 bases, with 16 bases between. The germline gives CDR1 SGHKS, CDR2 YYEKEE (reference sequence). The CDR3 runs 14 residues.

The rearrangement uses TRBV19 and TRBJ1-1; D call uncertain. Trimming removed 10 bases at V and 1 base at J, with 10 bases between. Germline CDR1 is LNHDA and CDR2 is SQIVND (reference sequence). The CDR3 runs to 12 residues. For the CDR3, the DNA is TGTGCCACCAGAGGTAGGAACACTGAAGCTTTCTTT. Translation gives CATRGRNTEAFF.

The genes are TRBV27 and TRBJ2-3; TRBD2 agrees at 9 bases. The germline gives CDR1 MNHEY, CDR2 SMNVEV (reference sequence). V dropped 3 bases and J dropped 1; count of bases not matched to a gene: 2. The CDR3 is made up of 15 amino acids. DNA for the CDR3: TGTGCCAGCAGTTTGGGCGGGAGGGGCACAGATACGCAGTATTTT. It specifies CASSLGGRGTDTQYF.

The V gene is TRBV7-8, the J gene TRBJ2-5; possibly TRBD1 for D (5 bases). Germline V lookup: CDR1 SGHVS, CDR2 FQNEAQ. The V gene lost 2 bases and the J gene lost 7 bases, with 26 bases spanning the gap. This CDR3 has 18 amino acids. The CDR3 DNA reads as TGTGCCAGCAGCTTATGGGGTCTCACTGTGGACACCCCGTCGACCCAGTACTTC. It encodes CASSLWGLTVDTPSTQYF.

This sequence joins TRBV6-5 and TRBJ2-5; the match to TRBD2 covers 7 bases. Germline V gives CDR1 MNHEY, CDR2 SVGAGI. The CDR3 is made up of 13 amino acids. Trimming removed 5 bases from V and 5 bases from J; junction bases left unmatched: 5. CDR3 bases: TGTGCCAGCAGTGTCGAGGGAGGGGAGACCCAGTACTTC. Protein: CASSVEGGETQYF.

This chain uses TRBV19 with TRBJ2-1, with TRBD1 matching 9 bases. This CDR3 comprises 16 residues. Germline V gene data show CDR1 as LNHDA and CDR2 as SQIVND (reference sequence). J gave up 2 bases and V 4 bases, and 6 bases lay outside the gene matches. The CDR3 sequence: CASSTRGDRAYNEQFF. The CDR3 bases are TGTGCCAGTAGTACGAGAGGGGACAGGGCCTACAATGAGCAGTTCTTC.

As DNA, the CDR3 is TGTGCCAGCAGCCATTGGGGTAGCGGGGCCTCCTACGAGCAGTACTTC. Translation gives CASSHWGSGASYEQYF. V usage is TRBV4-2 and J usage is TRBJ2-7; TRBD2 matches 8 bases. This CDR3 spans 16 amino acids. In germline, CDR1 is LGHNA, CDR2 YNFKEQ. Trimming at V came to 3 bases and at J to 0 bases, leaving 7 bases not matched to a gene.

The rearrangement joins TRBV4-2 to TRBJ1-5; D not certain. The V gene lost 2 bases and the J gene lost 4 bases, with 12 bases spanning the gap. Per germline, CDR1 LGHNA and CDR2 YNFKEQ. The CDR3 contains 15 residues. In nucleotides, the CDR3 is TGTGCCAGCAGCCAATCGGAGGGCGGGAATCAGCCCCAGCATTTT. Translated, it gives CASSQSEGGNQPQHF.

The chain is built from TRBV18 and TRBJ2-1; 10 bases are a match to TRBD2. From germline, CDR1 is KGHSH and CDR2 LQKENI. With 3 bases clipped from V and 7 bases from J, the junction kept 9 bases outside the gene matches. This CDR3 has 16 residues. Written as DNA, the CDR3 is TGTGCCAGCTCACCCGTTCTAGCGGGAGATGGGAATGAGCAGTTCTTC. Residues: CASSPVLAGDGNEQFF.

The chain is built from TRBV7-2 and TRBJ2-7, with a tentative D call TRBD1 (6 bases). V was pared by 6 bases and J by 4 bases, with 16 bases between. CDR1 and CDR2 from the germline V gene are SGHTA and FQGNSA. The CDR3 runs to 14 residues. The CDR3 DNA follows: TGTGCCAGCAGGCTAACGGGACAACTTTACGAGCAGTACTTC. It translates to CASRLTGQLYEQYF.

The chain links TRBV6-6 to TRBJ2-5, with 9 nucleotides matching TRBD1. CDR3 size: 14 residues. V dropped 1 base and J dropped 5; count of bases not matched to a gene: 2. CDR1 and CDR2 (germline): MNHNY, SVGAGI (reference sequence). The CDR3 nucleotides read TGTGCCAGCAGTTACTTACAGGGGGCGGAGACCCAGTACTTC. Its translation: CASSYLQGAETQYF.

The V call is TRBV6-1, the J call TRBJ1-5, with D perhaps matching TRBD1 (5 bases). Trimming left V 6 bases short and J 7 bases short, with 10 bases between. CDR3 size: 12 residues. Germline CDR1 reads MNHNS; CDR2 reads SASEGT. The CDR3 DNA is TGTGCCAGCAGCCAGGGATACCAGCCCCAGCATTTT. It is translated as CASSQGYQPQHF.

Comments on this clone: Other DNA variants within this sample encode the same CDR3. The V gene is TRBV5-1, the J gene TRBJ2-3; 8 nucleotides match TRBD2. The V gene's germline CDR1 is SGHRS and CDR2 YFSETQ. Losses at the gene ends were 5 bases for V and 1 base for J; bases not matched to a gene: 0. This CDR3 is built from 13 residues. DNA for the CDR3: TGCGCCAGCAGGACTAGCGGCACAGATACGCAGTATTTT. It translates to CASRTSGTDTQYF.

A note on this clone: Other DNA variants within this sample encode the same CDR3. The chain joins TRBV18 to TRBJ1-4; TRBD1 matches 9 bases. The length of the CDR3 is 14 residues. CDR1 is KGHSH, CDR2 LQKENI, per germline. Trimming removed 2 bases from V and 7 bases from J; junction bases left unmatched: 2. This chain's CDR3 is CASSPDRGSEKLFF. CDR3 coding DNA: TGTGCCAGCTCACCAGACAGGGGGTCTGAAAAACTGTTTTTT.

The V call is TRBV7-2, the J call TRBJ1-1, with no clear D. Trimming shortened V by 5 bases and J by 1 base, and 14 bases separated the two germline ends. The CDR3 contains 15 residues. Germline V gives CDR1 SGHTA, CDR2 FQGNSA. CDR3: CASSLTSAGNTEAFF. The DNA of the CDR3 is TGTGCCAGCAGCCTAACCTCGGCGGGGAACACTGAAGCTTTCTTT. Full variable domain (missing parts from reference TRBV7-2 and TRBJ1-1): GAGVSQSPSNKVTEKGKDVELRCDPISGHTALYWYRQSLGQGLEFLIYFQGNSAPDKSGLPSDRFSAERTGGSVSTLTIQRTQQEDSAVYLCASSLTSAGNTEAFFGQGTRLTVV.

V gene TRBV5-8 combines with J gene TRBJ1-2; weak D call: TRBD1 (5 bases). V dropped 8 bases and J dropped 1 base, with 18 bases sitting between them. Germline lookup yields CDR1 SGHTS and CDR2 YDEGEE. The CDR3 contains 15 residues. CDR3 nucleotides: TGTGCCAGTCGCCGTAGGGGCACAGTTAACTATGGCTACACCTTC. This encodes CASRRRGTVNYGYTF.

The CDR3 sequence: CASSPPSQDTQYF. The CDR3 bases are TGTGCCAGCAGCCCCCCGAGCCAAGATACGCAGTATTTT. The rearrangement links TRBV7-2 to TRBJ2-3; the D is unclear. The CDR3 consists of 13 residues. Trimming took off 5 bases at V and 5 bases at J, with 11 bases between the two ends. CDR1 is SGHTA, CDR2 FQGNSA, per germline.